Presented here are 14 T cell receptor beta chains from one specimen sequenced in a study of blood T cell repertoires in COVID-19. Repertoires were generated with immunoSEQ multiplex PCR, while TCRdb's copy carries only in-frame clones and drops some. The sample contains 150,000 to 200,000 clones, 86% of which appear only once. Material: peripheral blood. All receptors come from a woman at least 80 years old in a cohort sampled during active or convalescent COVID-19.

The CDR3 reads CASSSGQGYGYTF. CDR3 in DNA: TGTGCCAGCAGCTCGGGACAGGGCTATGGCTACACCTTC. The J gene is TRBJ1-2, the V gene TRBV11-2, with 9 bases fitting TRBD1. Germline CDR1 SGHAT, CDR2 FQNNGV. The V and J ends lost 4 bases and 4 bases, in that order; junction bases with no gene match: 1. The CDR3 totals 13 residues. Looking up the rest from reference TRBV11-2 and TRBJ1-2 gives the full variable domain: EAGVAQSPRYKIIEKRQSVAFWCNPISGHATLYWYQQILGQGPKLLIQFQNNGVVDDSQLPKDRFSAERLKGVDSTLKIQPAKLEDSAVYLCASSSGQGYGYTFGSGTRLTVV.

The V gene is TRBV2, the J gene TRBJ2-7; 7 nucleotides align to TRBD1. This CDR3 comprises 12 residues. CDR1 SNHLY and CDR2 FYNNEI come from the germline V gene. The V and J ends lost 10 bases and 4 bases, in that order; junction bases with no gene match: 7. This CDR3 is CATGQALYEQYV. The CDR3 region has the DNA TGTGCCACCGGACAGGCGCTATACGAGCAGTACGTC.

The chain recombines TRBV7-9 with TRBJ1-5, with TRBD1 identical over 7 bases. V trimming: 5 bases; J trimming: 2 bases; junction bases outside the gene matches: 6. The CDR3 loop spans 15 amino acids. Per germline, CDR1 SEHNR and CDR2 FQNEAQ (reference sequence). The CDR3 loop is CASSDRQGGNQPQHF. Written as DNA, the CDR3 is TGTGCCAGCAGCGATAGACAGGGAGGCAATCAGCCCCAGCATTTT.

The chain joins TRBV7-9 to TRBJ1-4; D not certain. CDR3 size: 12 residues. Germline values: CDR1 SEHNR, CDR2 FQNEAQ (reference sequence). V lost 2 bases, J lost 7 bases, and 5 bases lay in between. For the CDR3, the DNA is TGTGCCAGCAGCTTATCAGTTGAAAAACTGTTTTTT. This sequence encodes CASSLSVEKLFF.

The chain couples TRBV7-8 to TRBJ2-1; D is possibly TRBD2 (5 bases). This CDR3 contains 15 residues. Trimming removed 1 base at V and 4 bases at J, with 11 bases between. CDR1 is SGHVS and CDR2 is FQNEAQ in the germline V gene. CDR3 region: CASSLGSGRYNEQFF. Written as DNA, the CDR3 is TGTGCCAGCAGCTTAGGAAGCGGTAGATACAATGAGCAGTTCTTC.

The V gene is TRBV5-1, the J gene TRBJ2-4; D gene uncertain. The CDR3 is 16 residues long. Germline-derived CDR1 and CDR2 are SGHRS and YFSETQ. Between the trimmed V and J ends, which lost 0 bases and 0 bases, there was a span of 10 bases. CDR3 sequence (DNA): TGCGCCAGCAGCTTGGGGCAGAGACTAGCCAAAAACATTCAGTACTTC. Protein: CASSLGQRLAKNIQYF.

The V call is TRBV7-8, the J call TRBJ1-1; the D is unclear. Germline loops: CDR1 SGHVS, CDR2 FQNEAQ. V lost 5 bases, J lost 3 bases, and 10 bases lay in between. The length of the CDR3 is 13 residues. CDR3 sequence reads: CASSDTYYTEAFF. In nucleotides, the CDR3 is TGTGCCAGCAGCGACACTTACTACACTGAAGCTTTCTTT.

V usage is TRBV11-2 and J usage is TRBJ2-5, with D perhaps TRBD1 (6 bases). In germline, CDR1 is SGHAT, CDR2 FQNNGV. The CDR3 has 13 residues. V lost 4 bases to trimming and J lost 2 bases, with 8 bases between them. Here the CDR3 reads CASSSGQQETQYF. In DNA form, the CDR3 reads TGTGCCAGCAGCTCCGGACAGCAAGAGACCCAGTACTTC. The whole variable domain, remainder taken from reference TRBV11-2 and TRBJ2-5, is EAGVAQSPRYKIIEKRQSVAFWCNPISGHATLYWYQQILGQGPKLLIQFQNNGVVDDSQLPKDRFSAERLKGVDSTLKIQPAKLEDSAVYLCASSSGQQETQYFGPGTRLLVL.

V is TRBV5-4 and J is TRBJ2-4; unclear D gene. CDR3 length: 11 residues. Trimming stripped 5 bases from V and 3 bases from J, with 3 bases between. Germline lookup yields CDR1 SGHNT and CDR2 YYREEE (reference sequence). Here the CDR3 reads CASRYKNIQYF. The CDR3 nucleotides are TGTGCCAGCAGATACAAAAACATTCAGTACTTC.

For the CDR3, the DNA is TGTGCCAGCAGTGAAGTTGTAGGGGCACAATATGATACGCAGTATTTT. Its protein product is CASSEVVGAQYDTQYF. The gene calls are TRBV6-1 and TRBJ2-3; TRBD1 is a possible D gene (5 bases). Per the germline V gene, CDR1 is MNHNS and CDR2 is SASEGT. Trimming took off 1 base at V and 6 bases at J, with 17 bases between the two ends. The CDR3 is 16 residues long.

The chain recombines TRBV18 with TRBJ2-1; 7 bases agree with TRBD2. Per germline, CDR1 KGHSH and CDR2 LQKENI. Trimming at V came to 3 bases and at J to 1 base, leaving 6 bases not matched to a gene. The CDR3 totals 16 residues. The CDR3 spells CASSPPGGESYNEQFF. The CDR3 nucleotides read TGTGCCAGCTCACCCCCGGGGGGAGAATCCTACAATGAGCAGTTCTTC.

This chain's CDR3 is CASSQGSNQPQHF. CDR3 nucleotides: TGTGCCAGCAGCCAGGGGTCCAATCAGCCCCAGCATTTT. This chain links TRBV5-6 with TRBJ1-5; perhaps TRBD1 as D (6 bases). Trimming left V 4 bases short and J 3 bases short, with 8 bases between. The CDR3 has 13 amino acids. Germline CDR1 is SGHDT and CDR2 is YYEEEE.

This clone was detected once. The chain combines TRBV20-1 with TRBJ2-3; the D is unclear. V lost 5 bases and J 6 bases, leaving 9 bases between the germline ends. CDR3 length equals 11 residues. Germline values: CDR1 DFQATT, CDR2 SNEGSKA (reference sequence). The CDR3 sequence is CSARGVDTQYF. The CDR3 region has the DNA TGCAGTGCTCGCGGAGTTGATACGCAGTATTTT.

The chain couples TRBV11-2 to TRBJ2-2; no clear D. The CDR3 consists of 16 residues. The V end was cut by 1 base, the J end by 3 bases, with 12 bases between. Germline V gene lookup returns CDR1 SGHAT and CDR2 FQNNGV. The CDR3 loop is CASSLGVDGYTGELFF. The CDR3, as DNA: TGTGCCAGCAGCTTAGGGGTTGACGGGTACACCGGGGAGCTGTTTTTT. Together with reference TRBV11-2 and TRBJ2-2, the CDR3 gives the full variable domain: EAGVAQSPRYKIIEKRQSVAFWCNPISGHATLYWYQQILGQGPKLLIQFQNNGVVDDSQLPKDRFSAERLKGVDSTLKIQPAKLEDSAVYLCASSLGVDGYTGELFFGEGSRLTVL.